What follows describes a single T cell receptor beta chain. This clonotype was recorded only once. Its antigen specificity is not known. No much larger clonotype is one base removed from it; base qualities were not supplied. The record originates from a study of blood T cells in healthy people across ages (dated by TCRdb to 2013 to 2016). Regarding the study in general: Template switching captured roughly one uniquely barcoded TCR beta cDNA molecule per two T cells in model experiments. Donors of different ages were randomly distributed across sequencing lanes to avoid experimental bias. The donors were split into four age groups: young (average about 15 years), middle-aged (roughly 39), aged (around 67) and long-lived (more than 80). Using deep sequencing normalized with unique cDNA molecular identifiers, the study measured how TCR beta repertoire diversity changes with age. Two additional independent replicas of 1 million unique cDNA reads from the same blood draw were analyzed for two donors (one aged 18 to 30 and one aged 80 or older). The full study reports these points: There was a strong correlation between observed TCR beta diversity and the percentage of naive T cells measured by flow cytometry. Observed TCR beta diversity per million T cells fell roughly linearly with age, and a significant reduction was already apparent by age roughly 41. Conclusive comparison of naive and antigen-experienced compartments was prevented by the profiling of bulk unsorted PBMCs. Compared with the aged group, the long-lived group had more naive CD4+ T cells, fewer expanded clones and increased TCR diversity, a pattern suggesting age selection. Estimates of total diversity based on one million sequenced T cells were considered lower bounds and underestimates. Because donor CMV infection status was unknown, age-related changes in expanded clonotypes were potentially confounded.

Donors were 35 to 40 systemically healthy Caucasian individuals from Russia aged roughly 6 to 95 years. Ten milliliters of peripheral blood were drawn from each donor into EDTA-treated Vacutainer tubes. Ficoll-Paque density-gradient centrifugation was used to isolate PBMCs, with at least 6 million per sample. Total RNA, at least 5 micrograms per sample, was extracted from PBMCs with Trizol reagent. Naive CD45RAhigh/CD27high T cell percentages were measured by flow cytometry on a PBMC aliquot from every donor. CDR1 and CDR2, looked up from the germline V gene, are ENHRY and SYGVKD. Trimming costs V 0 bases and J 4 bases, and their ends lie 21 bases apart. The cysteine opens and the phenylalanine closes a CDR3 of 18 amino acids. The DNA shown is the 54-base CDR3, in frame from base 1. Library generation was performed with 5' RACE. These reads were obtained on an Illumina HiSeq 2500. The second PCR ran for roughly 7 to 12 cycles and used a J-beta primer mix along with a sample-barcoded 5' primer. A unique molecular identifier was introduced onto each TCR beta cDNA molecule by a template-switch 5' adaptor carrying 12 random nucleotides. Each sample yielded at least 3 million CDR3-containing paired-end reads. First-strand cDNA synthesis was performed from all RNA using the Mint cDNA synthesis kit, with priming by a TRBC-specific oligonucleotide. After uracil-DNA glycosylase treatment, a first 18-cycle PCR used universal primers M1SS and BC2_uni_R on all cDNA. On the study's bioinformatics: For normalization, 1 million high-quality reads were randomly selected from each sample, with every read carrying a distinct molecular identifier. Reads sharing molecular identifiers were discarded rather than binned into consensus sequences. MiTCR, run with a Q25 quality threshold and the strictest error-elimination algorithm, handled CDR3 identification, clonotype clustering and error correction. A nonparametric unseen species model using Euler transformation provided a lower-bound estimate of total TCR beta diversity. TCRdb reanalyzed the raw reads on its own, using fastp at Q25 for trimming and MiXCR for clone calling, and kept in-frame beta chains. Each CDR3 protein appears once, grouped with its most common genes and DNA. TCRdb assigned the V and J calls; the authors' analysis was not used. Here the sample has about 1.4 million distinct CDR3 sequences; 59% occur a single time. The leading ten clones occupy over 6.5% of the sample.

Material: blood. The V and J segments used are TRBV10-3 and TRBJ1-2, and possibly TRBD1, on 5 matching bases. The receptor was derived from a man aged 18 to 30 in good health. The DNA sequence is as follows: TGTGCCATCAGTGAGTCGATTGGGAGGACATCTCGACCCTATGGCTACACCTTC. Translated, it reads CAISESIGRTSRPYGYTF.